A single sample is the source of the 16 T cell receptor beta chains below, sequenced in a study of vaccination effects on CD4 cells after COVID-19. Antigen-specific CD4+ T cells were expanded (with viral peptide pools) by the ViraFEST assay ahead of sequencing. CD4+ T cells were isolated after around 9 days of culture. Participants received two doses of either the BNT162b2 or mRNA-1273 vaccine. The antigens these receptors bind are not known. Generated by immunoSEQ multiplex PCR, the TCRdb table keeps only in-frame clones and is missing some. Among over 25,000 clones, roughly 80% were seen once, and the ten largest hold under 6%. The specimen comprised CD4+ T cells from PBMCs cultured with SARS-CoV-2 spike peptides, sampled after COVID-19 vaccination. The receptors here all came from a human donor who received a COVID-19 vaccine. Some clones in this sample may be carry-over from other donors' samples.

V is TRBV27 and J is TRBJ2-4, with TRBD1 matching over 7 bases. This CDR3 has 14 amino acids. Germline V gene lookup returns CDR1 MNHEY and CDR2 SMNVEV (reference sequence). Germline trimming cut 6 bases from V and 1 base from J; bases unmatched to any gene: 3. Here the CDR3 DNA reads TGTGCCAGCAGGCCGACAGGGGCCAAAAACATTCAGTACTTC. As protein: CASRPTGAKNIQYF.

J is TRBJ2-1 and V is TRBV6-6; D may be TRBD1 or TRBD2 (6 bases each). The CDR3 consists of 15 residues. Germline V gene sequence: CDR1 MNHNY, CDR2 SVGAGI (reference sequence). Trimming shortened V by 6 bases and J by 4 bases, and 16 bases separated the two germline ends. This CDR3 is CASSVDGGRYNEQFF. The CDR3 bases are TGTGCCAGCAGCGTGGACGGGGGCAGGTACAATGAGCAGTTCTTC.

This chain joins TRBV7-2 and TRBJ2-5, with a possible D match to TRBD1 (5 bases). CDR1 and CDR2 (germline): SGHTA, FQGNSA. The V end was cut by 6 bases, the J end by 3 bases, with 20 bases between. This CDR3 has 16 amino acids. CDR3 in amino acids: CASRKVASGSEETQYF. The DNA of the CDR3 is TGTGCCAGCAGAAAAGTGGCCTCAGGGTCGGAAGAGACCCAGTACTTC.

The chain joins TRBV6-6 to TRBJ2-7, with 8 positions matching TRBD1. The CDR3 is 14 residues long. The V and J ends lost 6 bases and 2 bases, in that order; junction bases with no gene match: 6. Germline V gene sequence: CDR1 MNHNY, CDR2 SVGAGI (reference sequence). This CDR3 reads CASSPGQGTYEQYV. In DNA form, the CDR3 reads TGTGCCAGCAGCCCAGGACAGGGAACCTACGAGCAGTACGTC.

This clone was recorded once. This CDR3 is CASSIGRGQSLEQPQHF. The CDR3 DNA reads TGTGCCAGTAGTATAGGTCGGGGACAGTCTTTAGAACAGCCCCAGCATTTT. The V and J genes are TRBV19 and TRBJ1-5; 7 bases match TRBD1. Germline V lookup: CDR1 LNHDA, CDR2 SQIVND (reference sequence). The CDR3 is 17 amino acids. V shed 1 base and J 7 bases; nucleotides not matched to a gene: 13.

This clone was seen once. The chain joins TRBV18 to TRBJ2-2; D possibly corresponds to TRBD2 (6 bases). This CDR3 spans 17 amino acids. V was cut by 0 bases and J by 4 bases, with 15 bases left in between. In germline, CDR1 is KGHSH, CDR2 LQKENI. This CDR3 reads CASSPPGYGGGTGELFF. The CDR3 region has the DNA TGTGCCAGCTCACCACCCGGATATGGGGGAGGCACCGGGGAGCTGTTTTTT.

The V gene is TRBV29-1, the J gene TRBJ1-1; 8 positions agree with TRBD1. The V and J ends lost 5 bases and 5 bases, in that order; junction bases with no gene match: 7. The germline CDR1 and CDR2 sequences are SQVTM and ANQGSEA. This CDR3 has 13 residues. CDR3 protein: CSVYQGARTEAFF. Written as DNA, the CDR3 is TGCAGCGTTTATCAGGGGGCGCGGACTGAAGCTTTCTTT.

DNA of the CDR3: TGTGCCAGCAGCATATGGTTAGACAGCTCCTACGAGCAGTACGTC. It codes for CASSIWLDSSYEQYV. The rearrangement joins TRBV11-2 to TRBJ2-7, with D possibly matching TRBD1 (5 bases). The CDR3 has 15 amino acids. The ends were cut back, 5 bases at V and 0 bases at J, with 14 bases in the middle. Germline V gives CDR1 SGHAT, CDR2 FQNNGV.

This clone was seen a single time. The chain uses TRBV2 and TRBJ1-4; 8 bases agree with TRBD1. V shed 4 bases and J 4 bases; nucleotides not matched to a gene: 2. The CDR3 runs to 14 residues. Germline V gives CDR1 SNHLY, CDR2 FYNNEI. CDR3 sequence reads: CASSGDRGNEKLFF. The CDR3 DNA sequence: TGTGCCAGCAGTGGAGACAGGGGTAATGAAAAACTGTTTTTT. The full variable domain, with the rest looked up from reference TRBV2 and TRBJ1-4, is EPEVTQTPSHQVTQMGQEVILRCVPISNHLYFYWYRQILGQKVEFLVSFYNNEISEKSEIFDDQFSVERPDGSNFTLKIRSTKLEDSAMYFCASSGDRGNEKLFFGSGTQLSVL.

Here the CDR3 DNA reads TGTGCCAGCTCACCCCGGGGGCTAGAAGAGACCCAGTACTTC. This translates into CASSPRGLEETQYF. The chain recombines TRBV18 with TRBJ2-5; D could derive from TRBD1 or TRBD2 (6 bases each). CDR3 length equals 14 residues. Trimming cost V 3 bases and J 3 bases, with 11 bases left between them. Germline CDR1 is KGHSH and CDR2 is LQKENI.

The rearrangement joins TRBV24-1 to TRBJ2-2; the match to TRBD1 covers 8 bases. V dropped 4 bases and J dropped 1; count of bases not matched to a gene: 7. The CDR3 is made up of 17 amino acids. The germline gives CDR1 KGHDR, CDR2 SFDVKD. The CDR3 coding sequence is TGTGCCACCAGTGAGCCCCGACAGGGGCGGAACACCGGGGAGCTGTTTTTT. It is translated as CATSEPRQGRNTGELFF.

This chain uses TRBV12-5 with TRBJ2-3; D remains ambiguous. Germline loops: CDR1 LGHNT, CDR2 FRNRAP. Trimming left V 0 bases short and J 4 bases short, with 20 bases between. The CDR3 runs 18 residues. CDR3 sequence (DNA): TGTGCTAGTGGTTTGGTTCCGGATGGGTCACTACGGGCAGATACGCAGTATTTT. It translates to CASGLVPDGSLRADTQYF.

The chain uses TRBV4-3 and TRBJ2-3; D is possibly TRBD1 (6 bases). The CDR3 has 15 residues. The ends were cut back, 1 base at V and 4 bases at J, with 12 bases in the middle. Germline lookup yields CDR1 LGHNA and CDR2 YSLEER. CDR3 nucleotide sequence: TGCGCCAGCAGCCAAGCAAGGGCAGGGGCAGATACGCAGTATTTT. Protein sequence: CASSQARAGADTQYF.

V is TRBV2 and J is TRBJ1-1; D unresolved. This CDR3 spans 13 amino acids. Trimming shortened V by 11 bases and J by 1 base, and 14 bases separated the two germline ends. In germline, CDR1 is SNHLY, CDR2 FYNNEI. CDR3 sequence reads: CAVKADSNTEAFF. DNA for the CDR3: TGTGCCGTCAAGGCGGACTCGAACACTGAAGCTTTCTTT. The full variable domain, rest sourced from reference TRBV2 and TRBJ1-1, is EPEVTQTPSHQVTQMGQEVILRCVPISNHLYFYWYRQILGQKVEFLVSFYNNEISEKSEIFDDQFSVERPDGSNFTLKIRSTKLEDSAMYFCAVKADSNTEAFFGQGTRLTVV.

The chain has TRBV27 and TRBJ1-4; no definite D call. The germline CDR1 and CDR2 sequences are MNHEY and SMNVEV (reference sequence). The length of the CDR3 is 15 residues. The V and J ends lost 9 bases and 0 bases respectively, with 14 bases between them. The CDR3 coding sequence is TGTGCCAGTTCTCCCGGGGTTTCAACTAATGAAAAACTGTTTTTT. This encodes CASSPGVSTNEKLFF.

The chain has TRBV4-2 and TRBJ2-5; TRBD2 matches 7 bases. There are 19 residues in the CDR3. Per the germline V gene, CDR1 is LGHNA and CDR2 is YNFKEQ. J lost 2 bases, V lost 0 bases, and 15 bases had no gene match. CDR3 loop: CASSQDSLLARPTQETQYF. The CDR3 DNA is TGTGCCAGCAGCCAAGATTCTTTACTAGCGAGACCCACTCAAGAGACCCAGTACTTC.